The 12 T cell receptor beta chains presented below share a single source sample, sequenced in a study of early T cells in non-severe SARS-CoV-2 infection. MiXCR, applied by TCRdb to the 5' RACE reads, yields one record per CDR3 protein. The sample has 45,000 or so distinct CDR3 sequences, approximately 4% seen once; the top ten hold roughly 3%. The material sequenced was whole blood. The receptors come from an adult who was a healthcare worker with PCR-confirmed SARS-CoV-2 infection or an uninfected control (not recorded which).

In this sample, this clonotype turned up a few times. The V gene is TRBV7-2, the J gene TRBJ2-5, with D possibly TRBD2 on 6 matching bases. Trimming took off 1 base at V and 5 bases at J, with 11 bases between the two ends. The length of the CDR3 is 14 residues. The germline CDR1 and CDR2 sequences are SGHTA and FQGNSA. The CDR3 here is CASSLGRGSETQYF. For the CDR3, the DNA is TGTGCCAGCAGCTTAGGACGGGGGAGCGAGACCCAGTACTTC.

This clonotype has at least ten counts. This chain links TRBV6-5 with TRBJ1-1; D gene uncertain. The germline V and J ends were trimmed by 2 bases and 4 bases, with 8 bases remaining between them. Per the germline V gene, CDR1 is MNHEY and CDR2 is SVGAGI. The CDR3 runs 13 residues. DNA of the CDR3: TGTGCCAGCAGTTACCTAGGTACCACTGAAGCTTTCTTT. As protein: CASSYLGTTEAFF.

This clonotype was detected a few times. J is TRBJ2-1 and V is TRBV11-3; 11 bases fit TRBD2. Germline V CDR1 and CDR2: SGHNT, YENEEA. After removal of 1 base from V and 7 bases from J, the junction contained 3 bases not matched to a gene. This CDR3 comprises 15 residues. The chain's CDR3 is CASSLVSGGANEQFF. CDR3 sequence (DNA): TGTGCCAGCAGCTTAGTTAGCGGGGGGGCGAATGAGCAGTTCTTC. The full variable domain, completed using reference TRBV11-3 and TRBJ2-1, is EAGVVQSPRYKIIEKKQPVAFWCNPISGHNTLYWYLQNLGQGPELLIRYENEEAVDDSQLPKDRFSAERLKGVDSTLKIQPAELGDSAVYLCASSLVSGGANEQFFGPGTRLTVL.

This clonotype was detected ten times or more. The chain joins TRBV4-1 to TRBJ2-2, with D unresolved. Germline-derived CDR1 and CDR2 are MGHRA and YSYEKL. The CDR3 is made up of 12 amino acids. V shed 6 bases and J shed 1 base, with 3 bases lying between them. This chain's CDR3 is CASRENTGELFF. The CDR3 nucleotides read TGCGCCAGCAGGGAGAACACCGGGGAGCTGTTTTTT.

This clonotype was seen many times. The CDR3 loop reads CASSLRGTSGRHGELFF. The CDR3 region has the DNA TGTGCCAGCAGCTTAAGGGGGACTAGCGGGAGACACGGGGAGCTGTTTTTT. The chain uses TRBV7-3 and TRBJ2-2; TRBD2 agrees at 14 bases. With 1 base clipped from V and 7 bases from J, the junction kept 5 bases outside the gene matches. The CDR3 totals 17 residues. Germline V gene sequence: CDR1 SGHTA, CDR2 FQGTGA.

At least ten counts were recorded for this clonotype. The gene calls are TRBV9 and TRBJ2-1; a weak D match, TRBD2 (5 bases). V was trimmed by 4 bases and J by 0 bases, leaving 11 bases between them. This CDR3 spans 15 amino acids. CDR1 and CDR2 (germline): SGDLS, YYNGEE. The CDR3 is CASSRREFSYNEQFF. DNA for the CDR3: TGTGCCAGCAGCCGACGGGAATTCTCCTACAATGAGCAGTTCTTC.

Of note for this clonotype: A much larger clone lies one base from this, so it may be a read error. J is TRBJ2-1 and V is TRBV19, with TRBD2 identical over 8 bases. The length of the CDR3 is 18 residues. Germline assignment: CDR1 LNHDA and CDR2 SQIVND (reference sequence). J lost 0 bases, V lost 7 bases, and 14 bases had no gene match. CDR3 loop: CASKKVASGQSSYNEQFF. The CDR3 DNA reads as TGTGCCAGTAAGAAAGTGGCTAGCGGGCAAAGCTCCTACAATGAGCAGTTCTTC.

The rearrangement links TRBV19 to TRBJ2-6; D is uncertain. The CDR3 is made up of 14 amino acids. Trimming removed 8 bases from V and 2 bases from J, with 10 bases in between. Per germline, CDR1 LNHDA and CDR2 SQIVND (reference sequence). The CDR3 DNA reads TGTGCCAGTCAGGAGCAACCTGGGGCCAACGTCCTGACTTTC. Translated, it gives CASQEQPGANVLTF.

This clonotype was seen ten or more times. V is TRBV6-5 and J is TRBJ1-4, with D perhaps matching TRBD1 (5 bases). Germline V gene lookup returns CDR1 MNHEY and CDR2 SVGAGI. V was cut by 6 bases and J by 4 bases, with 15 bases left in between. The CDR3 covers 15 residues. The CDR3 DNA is TGTGCCAGCAGCGCCGACAGCTTTCTTAATGAAAAACTGTTTTTT. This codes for CASSADSFLNEKLFF.

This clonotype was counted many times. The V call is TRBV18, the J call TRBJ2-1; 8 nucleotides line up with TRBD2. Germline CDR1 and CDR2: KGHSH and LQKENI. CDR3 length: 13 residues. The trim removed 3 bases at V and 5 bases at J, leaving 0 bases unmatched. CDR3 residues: CASSPSGDNEQFF. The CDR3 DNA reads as TGTGCCAGCTCACCTAGCGGGGACAATGAGCAGTTCTTC.

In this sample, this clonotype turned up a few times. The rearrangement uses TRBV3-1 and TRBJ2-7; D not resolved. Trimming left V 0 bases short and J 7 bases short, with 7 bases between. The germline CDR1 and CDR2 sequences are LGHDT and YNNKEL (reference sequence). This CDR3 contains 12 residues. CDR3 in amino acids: CASSQDAWEQYF. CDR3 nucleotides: TGTGCCAGCAGCCAAGACGCATGGGAGCAGTACTTC.

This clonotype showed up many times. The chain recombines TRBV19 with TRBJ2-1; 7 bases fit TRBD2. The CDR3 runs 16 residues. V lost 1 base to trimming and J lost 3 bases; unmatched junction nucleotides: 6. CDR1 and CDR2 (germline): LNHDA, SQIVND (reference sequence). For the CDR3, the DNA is TGTGCCAGTAGTATAGGGCGCGGGAGAATCTACAATGAGCAGTTCTTC. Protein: CASSIGRGRIYNEQFF.